Below are 24 T cell receptor beta chains sequenced from a single sample in a study of blood T cell repertoires in COVID-19 (dated by TCRdb to the early 2020s). The library was made by the immunoSEQ multiplex PCR assay. TCRdb mirrors the immuneACCESS table, restricted to in-frame sequences. Some clones are absent from its copies; in checked studies, under half trace to an unresolved V gene, and the reason for the others is unknown. For this sample there are 35,000 to 50,000 clones; about 86% appear just once. 6.1% of the sample is held by the ten biggest clonotypes. The source material was peripheral blood. The receptors derive from a woman older than 75 with acute or convalescent COVID-19.

The CDR3 coding sequence is TGTGCCAGCAGTTGGGAGGGATCTTACGAGCAGTACTTC. This codes for CASSWEGSYEQYF. V is TRBV6-5 and J is TRBJ2-7; 7 bases align to TRBD2. Germline loops: CDR1 MNHEY, CDR2 SVGAGI. Germline trimming cut 4 bases from V and 4 bases from J; bases unmatched to any gene: 4. This CDR3 is built from 13 residues.

This clone was recorded only once. The chain employs TRBV15 and TRBJ2-7; D is possibly TRBD1 (5 bases). The V gene lost 0 bases and the J gene lost 2 bases, with 11 bases spanning the gap. The CDR3 totals 15 residues. Germline V gene sequence: CDR1 LNHNV, CDR2 YYDKDF (reference sequence). The CDR3 DNA follows: TGTGCCACCAGCAGAGAGGAGACAGTTACCTACGAGCAGTACTTC. Translating gives CATSREETVTYEQYF.

The genes are TRBV30 and TRBJ2-1; 7 bases agree with TRBD2. Germline V lookup: CDR1 GTSNPN, CDR2 SVGIG (reference sequence). Germline trimming cut 3 bases from V and 0 bases from J; bases unmatched to any gene: 5. The CDR3 is 15 residues long. The CDR3, as DNA: TGTGCCTGGAGGGGGCGGGGGAGCTCCTACAATGAGCAGTTCTTC. Translated, it gives CAWRGRGSSYNEQFF.

This sequence joins TRBV7-9 and TRBJ1-1; the D gene is possibly TRBD1 (6 bases). CDR1 SEHNR and CDR2 FQNEAQ come from the germline V gene (reference sequence). Trimming cost V 4 bases and J 4 bases, with 19 bases left between them. CDR3 length: 16 residues. Written as DNA, the CDR3 is TGTGCCAGCAGCTCTCCAAACCGACAGGTGGGCACTGAAGCTTTCTTT. This translates into CASSSPNRQVGTEAFF.

CDR3 protein: CASSQGAGAPNEQFF. The CDR3 DNA sequence: TGCGCCAGCAGCCAAGGAGCGGGGGCCCCAAATGAGCAGTTCTTC. The rearrangement uses TRBV4-1 and TRBJ2-1, with 8 bases lining up with TRBD2. CDR1 and CDR2 (germline): MGHRA, YSYEKL. V shed 1 base, J shed 7 bases, and the junction held 6 bases outside the gene matches. The CDR3 loop spans 15 amino acids.

The chain has TRBV5-1 and TRBJ2-7; 9 bases are shared with TRBD2. The CDR3 spans 15 residues. Trimming took 3 bases from V and 5 from J; bases not matched to a gene: 9. Per germline, CDR1 SGHRS and CDR2 YFSETQ. The CDR3 loop is CASSWTGTSTNEQYF. The CDR3 nucleotides read TGCGCCAGCAGCTGGACCGGGACTAGCACCAACGAGCAGTACTTC.

The gene calls are TRBV5-1 and TRBJ2-2; 7 bases fit TRBD1. The CDR3 spans 14 residues. The V segment lost 4 bases and the J segment 3 bases; nucleotides outside the gene matches: 3. Looked up from germline, CDR1 is SGHRS and CDR2 is YFSETQ. CDR3 in amino acids: CASSRGTDTGELFF. CDR3 nucleotide sequence: TGCGCCAGCAGCAGGGGGACAGACACCGGGGAGCTGTTTTTT.

V and J are TRBV30 and TRBJ1-3, with D unclear. The germline V and J ends were trimmed by 4 bases and 0 bases, with 7 bases remaining between them. Per the germline V gene, CDR1 is GTSNPN and CDR2 is SVGIG (reference sequence). This CDR3 contains 13 residues. CDR3 protein: CAWTGASGNTIYF. DNA for the CDR3: TGTGCCTGGACGGGAGCCTCTGGAAACACCATATATTTT.

The V and J genes are TRBV5-1 and TRBJ2-7, with TRBD1 identical over 7 bases. The CDR3 has 14 residues. CDR1 is SGHRS and CDR2 is YFSETQ in the germline V gene. V shed 2 bases, J shed 3 bases, and the junction held 5 bases outside the gene matches. In DNA, the CDR3 is TGCGCCAGCAGCTTCATCCGGGACAGCTACGAGCAGTACTTC. The encoded protein is CASSFIRDSYEQYF.

This sequence joins TRBV27 and TRBJ1-5; perhaps TRBD1 as D (6 bases). CDR3 size: 14 residues. V gave up 6 bases and J gave up 1 base, with 10 bases separating them. Germline loops: CDR1 MNHEY, CDR2 SMNVEV (reference sequence). CDR3 protein: CASSRGQSNQPQHF. For the CDR3, the DNA is TGTGCCAGCAGCAGAGGACAGAGCAATCAGCCCCAGCATTTT.

The chain links TRBV18 to TRBJ1-1, with D possibly matching TRBD1 (5 bases). The CDR3 extends over 14 amino acids. The germline V gene has CDR1 KGHSH and CDR2 LQKENI. The germline V and J ends were trimmed by 0 bases and 3 bases, with 8 bases remaining between them. DNA of the CDR3: TGTGCCAGCTCACCACCTGCCAGGGACACTGAAGCTTTCTTT. It is translated as CASSPPARDTEAFF.

This clone was seen more than once but under ten times. CDR3 loop: CAGANRGSHSPLHF. The DNA for the CDR3 is TGTGCCGGAGCGAACAGGGGCTCCCATTCACCCCTCCACTTT. The chain recombines TRBV6-5 with TRBJ1-6; TRBD1 agrees at 7 bases. Germline lookup yields CDR1 MNHEY and CDR2 SVGAGI. V gave up 11 bases and J gave up 8 bases; unmatched junction bases: 12. The CDR3 extends over 14 amino acids.

This CDR3 is CASSKGANYGYTF. CDR3 in DNA: TGTGCCAGCAGCAAAGGAGCTAACTATGGCTACACCTTC. The rearrangement joins TRBV21-1 to TRBJ1-2. TRBV21-1 is a recognized pseudogene. CDR3 length: 13 residues.

The chain uses TRBV5-4 and TRBJ1-1, with D possibly TRBD1 on 6 matching bases. This CDR3 contains 13 residues. Germline CDR1 reads SGHNT; CDR2 reads YYREEE (reference sequence). V gave up 3 bases and J gave up 7 bases, with 13 bases separating them. In DNA, the CDR3 is TGTGCCAGCAGCTCAACTGGGACAATTGAAGCTTTCTTT. The encoded protein is CASSSTGTIEAFF. Filled out from reference TRBV5-4 and TRBJ1-1, the complete variable domain reads ETGVTQSPTHLIKTRGQQVTLRCSSQSGHNTVSWYQQALGQGPQFIFQYYREEENGRGNFPPRFSGLQFPNYSSELNVNALELDDSALYLCASSSTGTIEAFFGQGTRLTVV.

The V call is TRBV14, the J call TRBJ1-1; unclear D gene. The CDR3 is 13 residues long. The V gene lost 0 bases and the J gene lost 3 bases, with 5 bases spanning the gap. Germline assignment: CDR1 SGHDN and CDR2 FVKESK. CDR3 nucleotides: TGTGCCAGCAGCCAAGATCAGTACACTGAAGCTTTCTTT. Protein product: CASSQDQYTEAFF.

The chain joins TRBV18 to TRBJ2-7; D possibly corresponds to TRBD1 (6 bases). CDR3 length: 14 residues. Trimming shortened V by 1 base and J by 3 bases, and 10 bases separated the two germline ends. Germline-derived CDR1 and CDR2 are KGHSH and LQKENI. Here the CDR3 reads CASSPLDRNYEQYF. CDR3 in DNA: TGTGCCAGCTCACCACTGGACAGAAACTACGAGCAGTACTTC.

The chain links TRBV5-1 to TRBJ1-2; D is ambiguous. This CDR3 comprises 16 residues. Germline V gene sequence: CDR1 SGHRS, CDR2 YFSETQ. The ends were cut back, 4 bases at V and 0 bases at J, with 16 bases in the middle. DNA of the CDR3: TGCGCCAGCAGCCTCGGACTGGAGTTAGCTAACTATGGCTACACCTTC. Translating it yields CASSLGLELANYGYTF. The full variable domain, completed using reference TRBV5-1 and TRBJ1-2, is KAGVTQTPRYLIKTRGQQVTLSCSPISGHRSVSWYQQTPGQGLQFLFEYFSETQRNKGNFPGRFSGRQFSNSRSEMNVSTLELGDSALYLCASSLGLELANYGYTFGSGTRLTVV.

The chain couples TRBV9 to TRBJ2-7, with TRBD2 as a possible D gene (6 bases). CDR1 is SGDLS, CDR2 YYNGEE, per germline. CDR3 length equals 15 residues. V dropped 5 bases and J dropped 3 bases, with 18 bases sitting between them. The CDR3 bases are TGTGCCAGCAGTGGAGGAGGGGAGTTGGGCTACGAGCAGTACTTC. Its protein is CASSGGGELGYEQYF.

The chain has TRBV2 and TRBJ2-5; 8 bases are a match to TRBD2. V was clipped by 1 base and J by 0 bases; unmatched bases: 4. The germline CDR1 and CDR2 sequences are SNHLY and FYNNEI. The CDR3 loop spans 16 amino acids. CDR3 bases: TGTGCCAGCAGTGAAGAAGGCGGGGGGAACCAAGAGACCCAGTACTTC. It encodes CASSEEGGGNQETQYF. The whole variable domain, filled in from reference TRBV2 and TRBJ2-5, reads EPEVTQTPSHQVTQMGQEVILRCVPISNHLYFYWYRQILGQKVEFLVSFYNNEISEKSEIFDDQFSVERPDGSNFTLKIRSTKLEDSAMYFCASSEEGGGNQETQYFGPGTRLLVL.

The chain joins TRBV10-2 to TRBJ1-2; 7 nucleotides match TRBD1. V shed 2 bases and J 4 bases; nucleotides not matched to a gene: 13. The germline gives CDR1 WSHSY, CDR2 SAAADI. The CDR3 loop spans 17 amino acids. CDR3 amino acids: CASSETYYRDSVYGYTF. Here the CDR3 DNA reads TGCGCCAGCAGTGAGACTTATTACCGGGACAGTGTCTATGGCTACACCTTC.

In DNA, the CDR3 is TGTGCCATCAACCCGGGATCCACAGATACGCAGTATTTT. This sequence encodes CAINPGSTDTQYF. This rearrangement joins TRBV10-3 to TRBJ2-3; D is perhaps TRBD2 (5 bases). Looked up from germline, CDR1 is ENHRY and CDR2 is SYGVKD. The CDR3 is 13 amino acids. Trimming shortened V by 7 bases and J by 2 bases, and 10 bases separated the two germline ends.

The chain's CDR3 is CASSFASGGTYEQYF. CDR3 DNA: TGTGCCAGCAGTTTCGCTAGCGGGGGAACCTACGAGCAGTACTTC. The genes are TRBV27 and TRBJ2-7; 10 bases are a match to TRBD2. Trimming cost V 3 bases and J 2 bases; bases outside gene matches: 4. CDR1 MNHEY and CDR2 SMNVEV come from the germline V gene (reference sequence). This CDR3 has 15 amino acids.

The chain links TRBV12-3 or TRBV12-4 to TRBJ2-1, with TRBD1 matching over 8 bases. The trim removed 6 bases at V and 6 bases at J, leaving 4 bases unmatched. The CDR3 has 13 amino acids. CDR3 nucleotides: TGTGCCAGCAGAACCGACAGGGGCAATGAGCAGTTCTTC. It yields the protein CASRTDRGNEQFF.

The sample holds one count of this clone. The chain joins TRBV29-1 to TRBJ1-1, with D perhaps TRBD1 (5 bases). Trimming took off 5 bases at V and 1 base at J, with 11 bases between the two ends. The CDR3 covers 13 residues. Germline V lookup: CDR1 SQVTM, CDR2 ANQGSEA. This CDR3 is CSVQGLTNTEAFF. As DNA, the CDR3 is TGCAGCGTTCAGGGACTGACGAACACTGAAGCTTTCTTT.